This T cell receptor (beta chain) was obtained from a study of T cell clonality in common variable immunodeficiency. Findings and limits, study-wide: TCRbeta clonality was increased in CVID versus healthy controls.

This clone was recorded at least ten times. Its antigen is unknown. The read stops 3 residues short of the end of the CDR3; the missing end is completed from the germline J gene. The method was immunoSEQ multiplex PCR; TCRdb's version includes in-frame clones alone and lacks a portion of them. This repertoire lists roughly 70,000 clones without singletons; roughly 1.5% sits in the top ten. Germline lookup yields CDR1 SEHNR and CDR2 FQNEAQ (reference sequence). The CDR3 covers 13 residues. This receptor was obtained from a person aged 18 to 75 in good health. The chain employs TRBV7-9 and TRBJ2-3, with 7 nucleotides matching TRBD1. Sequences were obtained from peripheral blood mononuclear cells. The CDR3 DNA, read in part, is TGTGCCAGCAGCCCCCGGGACAGACGGACG. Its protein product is CASSPRDRRT. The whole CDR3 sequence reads CASSPRDRRTQYF.